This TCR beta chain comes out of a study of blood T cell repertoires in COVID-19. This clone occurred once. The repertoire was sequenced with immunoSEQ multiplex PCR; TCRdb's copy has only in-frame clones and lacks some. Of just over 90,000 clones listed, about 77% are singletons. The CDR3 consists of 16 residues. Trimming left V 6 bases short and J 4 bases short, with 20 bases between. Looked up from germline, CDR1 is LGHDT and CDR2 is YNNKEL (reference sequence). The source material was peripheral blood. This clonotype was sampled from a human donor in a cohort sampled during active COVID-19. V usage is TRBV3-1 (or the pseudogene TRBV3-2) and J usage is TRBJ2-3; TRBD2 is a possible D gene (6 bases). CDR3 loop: CASSRPGGIQADTQYF. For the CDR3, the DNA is TGTGCCAGCAGTCGCCCCGGAGGGATCCAAGCAGATACGCAGTATTTT.